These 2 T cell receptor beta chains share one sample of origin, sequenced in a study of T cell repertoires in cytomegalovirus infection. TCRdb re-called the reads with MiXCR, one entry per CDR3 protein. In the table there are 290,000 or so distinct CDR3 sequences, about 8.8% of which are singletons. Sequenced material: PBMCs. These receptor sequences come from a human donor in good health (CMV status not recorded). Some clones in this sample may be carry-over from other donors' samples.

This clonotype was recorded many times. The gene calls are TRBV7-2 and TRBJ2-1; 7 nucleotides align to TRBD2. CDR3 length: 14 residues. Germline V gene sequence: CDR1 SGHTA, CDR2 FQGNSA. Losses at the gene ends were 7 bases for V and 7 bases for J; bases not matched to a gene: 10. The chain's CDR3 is CASTSPAGLNEQFF. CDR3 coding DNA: TGTGCCAGCACCTCGCCAGCGGGGTTAAATGAGCAGTTCTTC.

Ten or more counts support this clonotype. CDR3 nucleotide sequence: TGTGCCAGCATCCCCAAACGACCCGGGGGGGCGTCCGGGGAGCTGTTTTTT. It translates to CASIPKRPGGASGELFF. V gene TRBV6-2 or TRBV6-3 combines with J gene TRBJ2-2, with 8 bases matching TRBD2. The CDR3 contains 17 residues. CDR1 MNHEY and CDR2 SVGEGT come from the germline V gene. The J segment lost 6 bases and the V segment lost 7 bases, leaving 16 bases of the junction unmatched.